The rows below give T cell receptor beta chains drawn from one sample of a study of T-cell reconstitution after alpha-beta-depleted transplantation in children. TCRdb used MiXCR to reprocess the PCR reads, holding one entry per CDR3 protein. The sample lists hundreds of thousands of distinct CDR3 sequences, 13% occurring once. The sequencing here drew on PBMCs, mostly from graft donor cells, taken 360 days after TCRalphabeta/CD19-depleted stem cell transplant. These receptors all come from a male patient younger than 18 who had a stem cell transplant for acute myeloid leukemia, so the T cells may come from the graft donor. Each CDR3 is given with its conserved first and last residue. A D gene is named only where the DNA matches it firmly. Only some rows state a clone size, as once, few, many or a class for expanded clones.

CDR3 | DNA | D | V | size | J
CSAATGRVAQETQYF | TGCAGTGCTGCTACGGGGCGAGTAGCGCAAGAGACCCAGTACTTC | - | TRBV20-1 | - | TRBJ2-5
CASSQKAWRQGGDTQYF | TGTGCCAGCAGCCAAAAGGCCTGGCGACAGGGGGGGGATACGCAGTATTTT | TRBD1 | TRBV7-8 | many | TRBJ2-3
CASTALGGVDFTGELFF | TGTGCCAGTACCGCTTTAGGGGGCGTGGACTTCACCGGGGAGCTGTTTTTT | TRBD1 | TRBV19 | few | TRBJ2-2
CSATGTRGYEQYF | TGCAGTGCTACCGGGACTAGGGGTTACGAGCAGTACTTC | TRBD2 | TRBV20-1 | - | TRBJ2-7
CASSESGYNEQFF | TGCGCCAGCAGTGAGTCTGGCTACAATGAGCAGTTCTTC | - | TRBV25-1 | many | TRBJ2-1
CASSQEVGVHSYEQYF | TGTGCCAGCAGCCAAGAAGTAGGGGTCCACTCCTACGAGCAGTACTTC | - | TRBV4-2 | few | TRBJ2-7
CASSQDGQGARTGELFF | TGCGCCAGCAGCCAAGATGGACAGGGGGCGCGAACCGGGGAGCTGTTTTTT | TRBD1 | TRBV4-3 | many | TRBJ2-2
CASSSAGLAGGYNEQFF | TGTGCCAGCAGCTCGGCGGGACTAGCGGGGGGCTACAATGAGCAGTTCTTC | TRBD2 | TRBV28 | many | TRBJ2-1
CSVVNTGELFF | TGCAGCGTTGTAAACACCGGGGAGCTGTTTTTT | - | TRBV29-1 | many | TRBJ2-2
CAIRRRAGGRYNEQFF | TGTGCCATCAGGCGACGAGCGGGCGGAAGATACAATGAGCAGTTCTTC | - | TRBV10-3 | - | TRBJ2-1
CASSRIGTGGNEQFF | TGTGCCAGTAGTAGGATAGGGACAGGGGGGAATGAGCAGTTCTTC | TRBD1 | TRBV19 | few | TRBJ2-1
CASSLRAGRNTEAFF | TGTGCCAGCAGTTTACGGGCAGGGAGGAACACTGAAGCTTTCTTT | - | TRBV28 | many | TRBJ1-1
CASSYGTSGTYEQYF | TGTGCCAGCAGCTATGGGACTAGCGGGACCTACGAGCAGTACTTC | TRBD2 | TRBV6-5 | many | TRBJ2-7
CAISDSKTSAISYNEQFF | TGTGCCATCAGTGATAGTAAGACTAGCGCAATATCCTACAATGAGCAGTTCTTC | TRBD2 | TRBV10-3 | - | TRBJ2-1
CASSAGLAGNNEQFF | TGCGCCAGCAGCGCGGGACTAGCGGGAAACAATGAGCAGTTCTTC | TRBD2 | TRBV5-1 | - | TRBJ2-1
CSAIRLADTQYF | TGCAGTGCTATCAGACTAGCGGATACGCAGTATTTT | TRBD2 | TRBV20-1 | many | TRBJ2-3
CASSLSDRVLHTDTQYF | TGTGCCAGCAGTTTATCCGACAGGGTATTACACACAGATACGCAGTATTTT | TRBD1 | TRBV28 | - | TRBJ2-3
CASSNLQGGSADTQYF | TGCGCCAGCAGCAACCTACAGGGGGGGTCCGCAGATACGCAGTATTTT | - | TRBV5-1 | few | TRBJ2-3
CASSPVILAGITGELFF | TGTGCCAGCTCACCAGTAATACTAGCGGGGATCACCGGGGAGCTGTTTTTT | TRBD2 | TRBV18 | many | TRBJ2-2
CASSIPGELFF | TGTGCCAGTAGTATCCCGGGGGAGCTGTTTTTT | - | TRBV19 | - | TRBJ2-2
CASGTGELFF | TGCGCCAGCGGGACCGGGGAGCTGTTTTTT | - | TRBV5-1 | many | TRBJ2-2
CASSLDSTPYEQYF | TGTGCCAGCAGTCTCGACAGTACGCCCTACGAGCAGTACTTC | - | TRBV28 | few | TRBJ2-7
CASRSSGYTDTQYF | TGTGCCAGCAGGTCCAGCGGCTACACAGATACGCAGTATTTT | - | TRBV28 | few | TRBJ2-3
CASSAIQLNTEAFF | TGCGCCAGCAGTGCAATTCAGTTGAACACTGAAGCTTTCTTT | - | TRBV5-1 | - | TRBJ1-1
CASSLPGGSYNEQFF | TGCGCCAGCAGCTTGCCAGGGGGCTCCTACAATGAGCAGTTCTTC | TRBD1 | TRBV5-1 | - | TRBJ2-1
CSTGRLAAYNEQFF | TGCAGTACTGGGCGGCTAGCGGCCTACAATGAGCAGTTCTTC | TRBD2 | TRBV20-1 | - | TRBJ2-1
CASSWGGGQRIVNEQFF | TGTGCCAGCAGCTGGGGAGGGGGACAAAGGATTGTCAATGAGCAGTTCTTC | - | TRBV5-5 | - | TRBJ2-1
CASSTGTELHSYEQYF | TGTGCCAGTAGCACCGGGACAGAACTACACTCCTACGAGCAGTACTTC | TRBD1 | TRBV19 | few | TRBJ2-7
CSVGGFIAGENSPSSYNEQFF | TGCAGCGTTGGCGGGTTTATAGCGGGGGAGAATTCGCCGAGCTCCTACAATGAGCAGTTCTTC | TRBD2 | TRBV29-1 | - | TRBJ2-1
CSVEDGFEKLFF | TGCAGCGTTGAAGATGGGTTCGAAAAACTGTTTTTT | - | TRBV29-1 | many | TRBJ1-4
CASSAVGGHTDTQYF | TGTGCCAGCAGCGCGGTCGGGGGCCACACAGATACGCAGTATTTT | - | TRBV7-3 | few | TRBJ2-3
CASSSERGRLAGSGEQFF | TGTGCCAGCAGTTCAGAGAGGGGGAGACTAGCGGGGTCGGGTGAGCAGTTCTTC | TRBD2 | TRBV28 | few | TRBJ2-1
CASSRNSGPSYEQYF | TGCGCCAGCAGCCGAAATAGCGGTCCCTCCTACGAGCAGTACTTC | - | TRBV4-3 | few | TRBJ2-7
CASSLRASGTFYNEQFF | TGTGCCAGCAGTTTGAGGGCTAGCGGGACCTTCTACAATGAGCAGTTCTTC | TRBD2 | TRBV12-3/TRBV12-4 | many | TRBJ2-1
CASSPYHSGSSYNEQFF | TGTGCCAGCAGTCCCTACCATAGCGGGAGCTCCTACAATGAGCAGTTCTTC | TRBD2 | TRBV27 | - | TRBJ2-1
CASRALPARGEVFF | TGTGCCAGCAGGGCCCTTCCTGCTCGGGGGGAGGTCTTCTTC | TRBD2 | TRBV6-2/TRBV6-3 | few | TRBJ2-1
CASSLPAGGPNQPQHF | TGTGCCAGCAGCTTACCCGCAGGGGGCCCCAATCAGCCCCAGCATTTT | TRBD1 | TRBV7-8 | - | TRBJ1-5
CASSWQSPKRETQYF | TGTGCCAGCAGTTGGCAGTCCCCGAAACGAGAGACCCAGTACTTC | - | TRBV6-5 | - | TRBJ2-5
CASSPGTSAVQETQYF | TGCGCCAGCAGCCCTGGGACTAGCGCCGTTCAAGAGACCCAGTACTTC | TRBD2 | TRBV4-3 | few | TRBJ2-5
CASNMAGGRNEQYF | TGTGCCAGCAACATGGCGGGGGGTAGAAACGAGCAGTACTTC | TRBD2 | TRBV7-2 | - | TRBJ2-7
CASSSGTADYEQYF | TGTGCCAGCAGCTCCGGGACAGCTGACTACGAGCAGTACTTC | TRBD1 | TRBV7-9 | many | TRBJ2-7
CASSPHRNYGYTF | TGTGCCAGCAGCCCTCACAGGAACTATGGCTACACCTTC | - | TRBV12-3/TRBV12-4 | many | TRBJ1-2
CASSSSGATSGRRETQYF | TGTGCCAGCAGCTCGAGTGGCGCGACTAGCGGGAGGCGAGAGACCCAGTACTTC | TRBD2 | TRBV7-3 | - | TRBJ2-5
CAISDLPTGELFF | TGTGCCATCAGTGACCTCCCCACCGGGGAGCTGTTTTTT | - | TRBV10-3 | - | TRBJ2-2
CSARDWTDSPLHF | TGCAGTGCTAGAGATTGGACAGATTCACCCCTCCACTTT | - | TRBV20-1 | few | TRBJ1-6
CASGGRRNEQFF | TGCGCCAGCGGGGGGCGAAGGAATGAGCAGTTCTTC | - | TRBV4-3 | few | TRBJ2-1
CASRNNLGRTRYEQYF | TGTGCCAGCAGAAACAACCTGGGACGGACACGCTACGAGCAGTACTTC | - | TRBV12-3/TRBV12-4 | few | TRBJ2-7
CASSLRLEGLDEQYF | TGCGCCAGCAGCTTACGATTGGAGGGCCTCGACGAGCAGTACTTC | - | TRBV5-1 | few | TRBJ2-7
CASSGVIGGEQFF | TGTGCCAGCAGCGGGGTTATCGGGGGTGAGCAGTTCTTC | - | TRBV7-9 | - | TRBJ2-1
CASSLEHRGQSGANVLTF | TGTGCCAGCAGTTTAGAACACAGGGGGCAGTCTGGGGCCAACGTCCTGACTTTC | TRBD1 | TRBV12-3/TRBV12-4 | few | TRBJ2-6
CASSYILLNEQFF | TGTGCCAGCAGTTATATCCTGTTAAATGAGCAGTTCTTC | - | TRBV28 | many | TRBJ2-1
CASSFDRPEAFF | TGTGCCAGCAGCTTTGACAGGCCTGAAGCTTTCTTT | - | TRBV7-2 | few | TRBJ1-1
CASSAGQGGRPGTGELFF | TGTGCCAGCAGTGCGGGACAGGGTGGCCGACCCGGCACCGGGGAGCTGTTTTTT | TRBD1 | TRBV6-2/TRBV6-3 | few | TRBJ2-2
CGLAGSTDTQYF | TGCGGGCTAGCGGGTAGCACAGATACGCAGTATTTT | TRBD2 | TRBV7-9 | - | TRBJ2-3
CSASGRGYNEQFF | TGCAGTGCTAGCGGGAGGGGTTACAATGAGCAGTTCTTC | TRBD2 | TRBV20-1 | many | TRBJ2-1
CSVEPPGAYEQYF | TGCAGCGTTGAGCCCCCGGGGGCCTACGAGCAGTACTTC | - | TRBV29-1 | many | TRBJ2-7
CASSLKAGPTSYEQYF | TGTGCCAGCAGCTTAAAGGCGGGACCCACATCCTACGAGCAGTACTTC | - | TRBV7-2 | few | TRBJ2-7
CSASFGQGPYEQYF | TGCAGTGCTAGTTTCGGACAGGGACCCTACGAGCAGTACTTC | TRBD1 | TRBV20-1 | few | TRBJ2-7